These 18 T cell receptor beta chains were sequenced from one sample in a study of shared T cell receptors in the human thymus. The method was immunoSEQ multiplex PCR; TCRdb's version includes in-frame clones alone and lacks a portion of them. The sample records about 660,000 clones, around 89% being singletons. A further study also used this sample, focusing on human thymus T cells.

Source material: thymocytes. Receptors were obtained from a boy younger than two with a congenital heart defect.

This chain uses TRBV5-1 with TRBJ2-7, with 8 bases aligning to TRBD1. The ends lost 4 bases at V and 1 base at J; junction bases unmatched: 10. This CDR3 comprises 16 residues. Germline values: CDR1 SGHRS, CDR2 YFSETQ. The CDR3 loop is CASSPNYQGASYEQYF. CDR3 DNA: TGCGCCAGCAGCCCGAACTATCAGGGGGCGTCCTACGAGCAGTACTTC.

The CDR3 nucleotides read TGCGCCAGCAGCCAGAGGACAGGGGAGGGTGAAAAACTGTTTTTT. Translation: CASSQRTGEGEKLFF. The chain joins TRBV4-1 to TRBJ1-4; TRBD1 aligns across 9 bases. The CDR3 loop spans 15 amino acids. V was clipped by 3 bases and J by 7 bases; unmatched bases: 6. Germline V gives CDR1 MGHRA, CDR2 YSYEKL.

This clone was found once. The CDR3, as DNA: TGTGCCAGCAGCTGTGACAGGGGGAGGGTGAAGGAGACCCAGTACTTC. It translates to CASSCDRGRVKETQYF. The V and J genes are TRBV7-9 and TRBJ2-5; TRBD1 agrees at 9 bases. Looked up from germline, CDR1 is SEHNR and CDR2 is FQNEAQ (reference sequence). V lost 4 bases, J lost 5 bases, and 11 bases stayed unmatched. The CDR3 runs to 16 residues.

This clone was picked up one time. The CDR3 region is CASSPDRDPSYEQYF. CDR3 nucleotide sequence: TGTGCCAGCAGCCCCGACAGGGACCCCTCCTACGAGCAGTACTTC. The V gene is TRBV28, the J gene TRBJ2-7; 7 positions match TRBD1. After removal of 6 bases from V and 0 bases from J, the junction contained 8 bases not matched to a gene. This CDR3 spans 15 amino acids. Germline lookup yields CDR1 MDHEN and CDR2 SYDVKM.

The rearrangement links TRBV28 to TRBJ1-4; the D is unclear. CDR1 and CDR2 from the germline V gene are MDHEN and SYDVKM. The CDR3 runs 14 residues. V was shortened by 6 bases and J by 7 bases, with 15 bases between the two germline ends. For the CDR3, the DNA is TGTGCCAGCAGCAAAAGGGAGATCCGTGAAAAACTGTTTTTT. It translates to CASSKREIREKLFF.

This chain connects TRBV10-3 to TRBJ2-3; tentatively, D is TRBD2 (6 bases). Trimming removed 2 bases at V and 1 base at J, with 13 bases between. In germline, CDR1 is ENHRY, CDR2 SYGVKD. The CDR3 is made up of 16 amino acids. CDR3 bases: TGTGCCATCAGTGAGCTGTCTTGGGGGGGCACAGATACGCAGTATTTT. This encodes CAISELSWGGTDTQYF.

The V gene is TRBV7-2, the J gene TRBJ1-4; no firm D call. CDR3 length: 14 amino acids. Germline V CDR1 and CDR2: SGHTA, FQGNSA. The V end was cut by 1 base, the J end by 1 base, with 4 bases between. This CDR3 reads CASSLDKTNEKLFF. CDR3 in DNA: TGTGCCAGCAGCTTAGACAAAACTAATGAAAAACTGTTTTTT.

This clone was recorded only once. The chain links TRBV10-1 to TRBJ2-7, with TRBD2 identical over 13 bases. V shed 4 bases, J shed 5 bases, and the junction held 5 bases outside the gene matches. Germline V gene sequence: CDR1 WNHNN, CDR2 SYGVQD (reference sequence). The CDR3 consists of 15 residues. The CDR3 nucleotides read TGCGCCAGCAGTGTCGGGACTAGCGGGATCCACGAGCAGTACTTC. Its protein is CASSVGTSGIHEQYF.

This chain links TRBV7-9 with TRBJ2-3; D is ambiguous. Per germline, CDR1 SEHNR and CDR2 FQNEAQ (reference sequence). This CDR3 is built from 16 residues. V lost 1 base and J lost 4, with 15 bases in between. For the CDR3, the DNA is TGTGCCAGCAGCTTAGATCGGGTTGGGTTGCCAGATACGCAGTATTTT. Amino acids: CASSLDRVGLPDTQYF.

The sample holds one count of this clone. V is TRBV18 and J is TRBJ2-3; D is unresolved. CDR3 length: 13 residues. With 2 bases removed from V and 6 bases from J, the gap between germline ends came to 9 bases. In germline, CDR1 is KGHSH, CDR2 LQKENI. Here the CDR3 DNA reads TGTGCCAGCTCACCATCCCAAGCGGATACGCAGTATTTT. Its translation: CASSPSQADTQYF.

This rearrangement joins TRBV27 to TRBJ2-1, with D possibly TRBD2 on 7 matching bases. V shed 3 bases and J shed 7 bases, with 16 bases lying between them. The CDR3 runs 15 residues. Per germline, CDR1 MNHEY and CDR2 SMNVEV (reference sequence). The CDR3 DNA follows: TGTGCCAGCAGTTTCTCCAACGGGGGGCGGAATGAGCAGTTCTTC. This gives the protein CASSFSNGGRNEQFF.

The genes are TRBV5-1 and TRBJ2-5; a possible D gene is TRBD1 (6 bases). The J call is in doubt because the DNA end fits TRBJ2-7 better. The germline gives CDR1 SGHRS, CDR2 YFSETQ. This CDR3 comprises 14 residues. The CDR3 DNA reads as TGCGCCAGCAGCTTGAAAGGGGGCTCCTACGAGCAGTACTTC. Translation gives CASSLKGGSYEQYF.

This chain links TRBV18 with TRBJ1-2, with a weak D call TRBD1 (5 bases). The CDR3 is 13 residues long. From germline, CDR1 is KGHSH and CDR2 LQKENI. The germline V and J ends were trimmed by 3 bases and 8 bases, with 13 bases remaining between them. Written as DNA, the CDR3 is TGTGCCAGCTCACCCCAGGGCCCCCAGGGCTACACCTTC. Amino acids: CASSPQGPQGYTF.

This chain links TRBV7-9 with TRBJ2-1; D might be TRBD2 (5 bases). V was trimmed by 0 bases and J by 7 bases, leaving 10 bases between them. The germline gives CDR1 SEHNR, CDR2 FQNEAQ (reference sequence). CDR3 length equals 14 residues. The CDR3 here is CASSLARTGNEQFF. CDR3 nucleotides: TGTGCCAGCAGCTTAGCGAGGACTGGGAATGAGCAGTTCTTC.

This sequence joins TRBV29-1 and TRBJ2-2; TRBD1 agrees at 7 bases. Germline V gene sequence: CDR1 SQVTM, CDR2 ANQGSEA. V lost 7 bases, J lost 0 bases, and 8 bases stayed unmatched. This CDR3 region has 15 residues. The CDR3 is CSATRTGPNTGELFF. CDR3 sequence (DNA): TGCAGCGCTACCAGGACAGGCCCGAACACCGGGGAGCTGTTTTTT.

The chain recombines TRBV27 with TRBJ2-7; tentatively, D is TRBD2 (6 bases). Germline V lookup: CDR1 MNHEY, CDR2 SMNVEV (reference sequence). The CDR3 has 13 residues. V was pared by 6 bases and J by 1 base, with 10 bases between. The CDR3 coding sequence is TGTGCCAGCAGACTGGGGGGATCCTACGAGCAGTACTTC. Its translation is CASRLGGSYEQYF.

The chain links TRBV4-3 to TRBJ2-7, with 9 nucleotides matching TRBD2. The CDR3 has 16 residues. Germline CDR1 and CDR2: LGHNA and YSLEER. Trimming took 3 bases from V and 2 from J; bases not matched to a gene: 8. In DNA form, the CDR3 reads TGCGCCAGCAGCCAGTCCCTAGCGGGAAGACCCTACGAGCAGTACTTC. Protein product: CASSQSLAGRPYEQYF.

The V and J genes are TRBV5-1 and TRBJ1-1; D uncertain. Trimming cost V 0 bases and J 0 bases, with 9 bases left between them. CDR1 is SGHRS and CDR2 is YFSETQ in the germline V gene. The CDR3 sequence is 15 residues long. CDR3 residues: CASSLAPNMNTEAFF. CDR3 nucleotides: TGCGCCAGCAGCTTGGCCCCAAACATGAACACTGAAGCTTTCTTT.